Listed below are T cell receptor beta chains from one sample, sequenced in a study of T cells in Graves' hyperthyroidism and ophthalmopathy. TCRdb itself ran the multiplex PCR reads through MiXCR, one entry per CDR3 protein. The sample gives about 550,000 distinct CDR3 sequences, less than 25% of which show up once; roughly 29% is in the top ten. The sample was blood. These receptors were obtained from a man aged 18-30 years with Graves' hyperthyroidism. Each CDR3 is given with its conserved first and last residue. D genes are given only for firm matches. A clone size is listed for some rows: how often the clone was seen (once, few, many), or a class if it is expanded.

J,V,size,D,CDR3,DNA
TRBJ2-5,TRBV6-1,many,TRBD1,CASSDGQGTGETQYF,TGTGCCAGCAGTGATGGACAGGGGACGGGGGAGACCCAGTACTTC
TRBJ2-5,TRBV6-2/TRBV6-3,many,-,CASSYYGSGRMAQYF,TGTGCCAGCAGTTACTATGGCAGCGGGCGTATGGCCCAGTACTTC
TRBJ2-7,TRBV29-1,many,TRBD1,CSAGQGVYEQYF,TGCAGCGCCGGACAGGGGGTGTACGAGCAGTACTTC
TRBJ1-2,TRBV28,many,-,CASTPAPTTYGYTF,TGTGCCAGCACCCCGGCTCCAACGACCTATGGCTACACCTTC
TRBJ1-2,TRBV12-3/TRBV12-4,-,-,CASSTSGVPGYTF,TGTGCCAGCTCAACCTCGGGGGTTCCTGGCTACACCTTC
TRBJ1-3,TRBV11-2,-,-,CASSLGSPGNTIYF,TGTGCCAGCAGCTTAGGGAGCCCTGGAAACACCATATATTTT
TRBJ1-5,TRBV9,-,-,CASSVGGDGQPPHF,TGTGCCAGCAGCGTAGGGGGGGACGGTCAGCCCCCGCATTTT
TRBJ2-4,TRBV15,many,-,CATSREVQYF,TGTGCCACCAGCAGAGAGGTTCAGTACTTC
TRBJ2-2,TRBV12-3/TRBV12-4,many,-,CASSRSTGELFF,TGTGCCAGCAGTAGGAGCACCGGGGAGCTGTTTTTT
TRBJ2-7,TRBV12-3/TRBV12-4,-,TRBD2,CASSPGTSGSREQYF,TGTGCCAGCAGCCCTGGGACTAGCGGCTCCAGGGAGCAGTACTTC
TRBJ2-5,TRBV27,many,-,CASSSPGQTLQETQYF,TGTGCCAGCAGTTCGCCCGGACAGACTCTTCAAGAGACCCAGTACTTC
TRBJ2-5,TRBV12-5,many,TRBD1,CASGPYRQGGETQYF,TGTGCTAGTGGTCCCTACCGACAGGGCGGGGAGACCCAGTACTTC
TRBJ1-2,TRBV27,-,TRBD1,CASSFGQGQYGYTF,TGTGCCAGCAGTTTTGGACAGGGGCAATATGGCTACACCTTC
TRBJ2-7,TRBV28,-,TRBD2,CASSAGLDYEQYF,TGTGCCAGCAGTGCGGGACTAGACTACGAGCAGTACTTC
TRBJ1-5,TRBV6-1,many,-,CASSEVEYSNQPQHF,TGTGCCAGCAGTGAAGTTGAGTATAGCAATCAGCCCCAGCATTTT
TRBJ2-5,TRBV9,few,TRBD2,CASSVGLAGMSETQYF,TGTGCCAGCAGCGTTGGGCTAGCGGGTATGTCAGAGACCCAGTACTTC
TRBJ1-2,TRBV2,many,-,CASSGGRGNLGSYTF,TGTGCCAGCAGTGGGGGGCGGGGGAACTTGGGAAGCTACACCTTC
TRBJ2-3,TRBV6-1,few,TRBD2,CASTPTSGGADTQYF,TGTGCCAGCACTCCCACTAGCGGGGGTGCAGATACGCAGTATTTT
TRBJ2-2,TRBV6-1,many,TRBD2,CASTRPSGGHGELFF,TGTGCCAGCACCCGGCCTAGCGGGGGACACGGGGAGCTGTTTTTT
TRBJ1-2,TRBV27,few,TRBD1,CASSLSAGTGEYYGYTF,TGTGCCAGCAGTCTATCCGCAGGGACAGGGGAGTACTATGGCTACACCTTC
TRBJ1-2,TRBV11-2,-,-,CASSSTPPGHKGGGYTF,TGTGCCAGCAGCTCCACCCCCCCGGGACACAAAGGGGGTGGCTACACCTTC
TRBJ2-7,TRBV27,once,TRBD2,CASRKSGSLREQYF,TGTGCCAGCAGGAAAAGCGGGAGTCTACGCGAGCAGTACTTC
TRBJ1-5,TRBV19,many,TRBD1,CAGGTGVVQPQHF,TGTGCCGGGGGGACAGGGGTCGTTCAGCCCCAGCATTTT
TRBJ1-1,TRBV6-5,-,-,CASSYGRVATEAFF,TGTGCCAGCAGTTACGGCAGGGTGGCCACTGAAGCTTTCTTT
TRBJ1-5,TRBV30,-,-,CAWSVRFRGENQPQHF,TGTGCCTGGAGTGTTCGATTTAGAGGGGAGAATCAGCCCCAGCATTTT
TRBJ1-2,TRBV12-3/TRBV12-4,-,-,CASTRQGLGYTF,TGTGCCAGCACCCGTCAGGGTCTCGGCTACACCTTC
TRBJ2-5,TRBV5-4,-,-,CASSLRGSYQETQYF,TGTGCCAGCAGCTTGAGGGGCAGTTACCAAGAGACCCAGTACTTC
TRBJ1-2,TRBV29-1,-,TRBD1,CSVAFWAGGLLYGYTF,TGCAGCGTTGCTTTCTGGGCAGGGGGCCTCCTCTATGGCTACACCTTC
TRBJ1-2,TRBV11-3,many,-,CASSLGLGSYGYTF,TGTGCCAGCAGCTTAGGCCTCGGTAGCTATGGCTACACCTTC
TRBJ1-2,TRBV2,many,TRBD1,CASGTGPVYGYTF,TGTGCCAGTGGGACAGGCCCGGTCTATGGCTACACCTTC
TRBJ1-1,TRBV5-1,many,-,CASSLRGYNTEAFF,TGCGCCAGCAGCTTGAGGGGGTATAACACTGAAGCTTTCTTT
TRBJ2-7,TRBV5-1,many,-,CASKQGFEQYF,TGCGCCAGCAAGCAGGGATTCGAGCAGTACTTC
TRBJ2-7,TRBV6-2/TRBV6-3,few,TRBD1,CASYNRGESRSYEQYF,TGTGCCAGCTATAACAGGGGGGAGTCCCGCTCCTACGAGCAGTACTTC
TRBJ2-5,TRBV5-1,many,-,CASSLVAEYQETQYF,TGCGCCAGCAGCTTGGTGGCAGAGTACCAAGAGACCCAGTACTTC
TRBJ2-5,TRBV9,many,TRBD2,CASSAGGGLYTQETQYF,TGTGCCAGCAGCGCCGGGGGGGGCCTTTATACACAAGAGACCCAGTACTTC
TRBJ2-3,TRBV7-9,many,-,CASQSERYTDTQYF,TGTGCCAGCCAAAGTGAGAGGTACACAGATACGCAGTATTTT
TRBJ1-5,TRBV9,many,-,CASSAGLGQPQHF,TGTGCCAGCAGCGCTGGCTTGGGGCAGCCCCAGCATTTT
TRBJ1-1,TRBV6-5,many,TRBD1,CASSFPRGQGNTEAFF,TGTGCCAGCAGTTTCCCTCGCGGACAGGGGAACACTGAAGCTTTCTTT
TRBJ1-2,TRBV12-5,many,-,CASGLAGRILYGYTF,TGTGCTAGTGGTTTGGCCGGACGGATACTCTATGGCTACACCTTC
TRBJ2-2,TRBV2,few,TRBD1,CASRPTGTGGAGLFF,TGTGCCAGCCGTCCCACCGGGACAGGGGGCGCGGGGCTGTTTTTT
TRBJ1-1,TRBV7-2,many,TRBD1,CASSFPERQGFEAFF,TGTGCCAGCAGCTTCCCGGAGCGACAGGGTTTTGAAGCTTTCTTT
TRBJ2-5,TRBV7-9,many,TRBD2,CASSPRTSGGETQYF,TGTGCCAGCAGCCCTAGGACTAGCGGGGGAGAGACCCAGTACTTC
TRBJ1-2,TRBV4-1,many,-,CASSQASGTGYGYTF,TGCGCCAGCAGCCAAGCCTCCGGGACGGGGTATGGCTACACCTTC
TRBJ2-3,TRBV28,few,TRBD1,CASSGQGFGAAVRLDTQYF,TGTGCCAGCAGCGGACAGGGTTTTGGGGCGGCGGTACGATTGGATACGCAGTATTTT
TRBJ2-7,TRBV7-8,many,TRBD1,CASSWSGQGLYEQYF,TGTGCCAGCAGCTGGTCCGGACAGGGTCTCTACGAGCAGTACTTC
TRBJ1-1,TRBV2,many,-,CASIWGVDTEAFF,TGTGCCAGCATCTGGGGGGTCGACACTGAAGCTTTCTTT
TRBJ2-5,TRBV18,-,TRBD1,CASSGTEQETQYF,TGTGCCAGCTCAGGGACAGAACAAGAGACCCAGTACTTC
TRBJ2-2,TRBV12-3/TRBV12-4,few,TRBD1,CASTQDRATGELFF,TGTGCCAGCACCCAAGACAGGGCCACCGGGGAGCTGTTTTTT
TRBJ1-2,TRBV11-2,-,-,CASSWGTVGGSGGYTF,TGTGCCAGCAGCTGGGGGACCGTGGGAGGGTCTGGAGGCTACACCTTC
TRBJ1-1,TRBV29-1,-,TRBD1,CSVDPGDRPSTEAFF,TGCAGCGTTGACCCCGGGGACAGACCCAGTACTGAAGCTTTCTTT
TRBJ1-2,TRBV10-3,many,-,CAIIPKYF,TGTGCCATCATTCCCAAATATTTC
TRBJ1-1,TRBV27,many,-,CASSPLGINTEAFF,TGTGCCAGCAGTCCCCTGGGAATTAACACTGAAGCTTTCTTT
TRBJ1-5,TRBV28,many,-,CASSPFFGLLSNQPQHF,TGTGCCAGCAGTCCATTTTTTGGGTTACTTAGCAATCAGCCCCAGCATTTT
TRBJ1-1,TRBV6-1,many,-,CASSAMLNTEAFF,TGTGCCAGCAGTGCGATGCTGAACACTGAAGCTTTCTTT
TRBJ1-5,TRBV28,many,-,CASSLTGATQPQHF,TGTGCCAGCAGTTTAACCGGGGCCACACAGCCCCAGCATTTT
TRBJ2-7,TRBV5-1,-,-,CASSLRQEDEQYF,TGCGCCAGCAGCTTGAGGCAGGAAGACGAGCAGTACTTC